What follows are 28 T cell receptor beta chains derived from one specimen sequenced in a study of T cell responses to AZD1222 COVID-19 vaccine. Measured with immunoSEQ multiplex PCR; TCRdb has only the in-frame clones, and not every one. The repertoire consists of more than 95,000 clones, with about 89% occurring once and the leading ten covering about 9.4%. The sequencing used peripheral blood, collected on day 0 of AZD1222 vaccination. The receptors shown here come from an adult in good health.

The chain employs TRBV3-1 (or the pseudogene TRBV3-2) and TRBJ2-7, with a tentative D call TRBD1 (6 bases). Trimming pared 0 bases from V and 0 bases from J, leaving 15 bases between. Germline V gene sequence: CDR1 LGHDT, CDR2 YNNKEL (reference sequence). CDR3 length: 17 residues. The CDR3 region is CASSQDRRQGSSYEQYF. In DNA, the CDR3 is TGTGCCAGCAGCCAAGACCGCCGTCAGGGGAGCTCCTACGAGCAGTACTTC.

The gene calls are TRBV30 and TRBJ1-2, with D perhaps matching TRBD1 (5 bases). This CDR3 comprises 14 residues. Germline values: CDR1 GTSNPN, CDR2 SVGIG (reference sequence). V was trimmed by 0 bases and J by 5 bases, leaving 13 bases between them. The CDR3: CAWSVRAGGYGYTF. The CDR3 region has the DNA TGTGCCTGGAGTGTAAGGGCCGGGGGGTATGGCTACACCTTC.

The genes are TRBV7-9 and TRBJ1-4, with TRBD1 identical over 7 bases. The germline gives CDR1 SEHNR, CDR2 FQNEAQ (reference sequence). The J segment lost 7 bases and the V segment lost 6 bases, leaving 5 bases of the junction unmatched. The CDR3 is 13 residues long. The CDR3 here is CASREGAREKLFF. In DNA, the CDR3 is TGTGCCAGCAGGGAGGGGGCGCGTGAAAAACTGTTTTTT. The whole variable domain, filled in from reference TRBV7-9 and TRBJ1-4, reads DTGVSQNPRHKITKRGQNVTFRCDPISEHNRLYWYRQTLGQGPEFLTYFQNEAQLEKSRLLSDRFSAERPKGSFSTLEIQRTEQGDSAMYLCASREGAREKLFFGSGTQLSVL.

The rearrangement joins TRBV12-3 or TRBV12-4 to TRBJ1-1; D is uncertain. Trimming stripped 6 bases from V and 3 bases from J, with 11 bases between. The CDR3 contains 13 residues. CDR3 amino acids: CASSIQQYTEAFF. For the CDR3, the DNA is TGTGCCAGCAGCATACAACAGTACACTGAAGCTTTCTTT.

V is TRBV27 and J is TRBJ2-7; D is ambiguous. Germline V gives CDR1 MNHEY, CDR2 SMNVEV (reference sequence). V gave up 6 bases and J gave up 4 bases, with 10 bases separating them. The CDR3 contains 12 residues. The CDR3 DNA sequence: TGTGCCAGCAGAGGTTCAAGGTACGAGCAGTACTTC. Its protein product is CASRGSRYEQYF.

This clone was seen only a few times. The chain links TRBV7-9 to TRBJ1-6, with 8 positions matching TRBD1. The V gene end was trimmed by 0 bases and the J gene end by 7 bases; junction bases not matched to a gene: 8. The CDR3 totals 17 residues. Germline V gives CDR1 SEHNR, CDR2 FQNEAQ (reference sequence). In nucleotides, the CDR3 is TGTGCCAGCAGCTTAGCCCAGACAGGGGCCCTGAATTCACCCCTCCACTTT. Translation gives CASSLAQTGALNSPLHF.

This clone appeared a single time. The chain couples TRBV7-9 to TRBJ1-2; D may be TRBD1 (5 bases). V was clipped by 4 bases and J by 0 bases, with 9 bases between them. This CDR3 spans 14 amino acids. Germline-derived CDR1 and CDR2 are SEHNR and FQNEAQ (reference sequence). In DNA, the CDR3 is TGTGCCAGCAGCTCCTGGACAACTAACTATGGCTACACCTTC. Translating gives CASSSWTTNYGYTF.

V and J are TRBV28 and TRBJ2-3; D is unclear. V lost 3 bases, J lost 0 bases, and 7 bases lay in between. Germline loops: CDR1 MDHEN, CDR2 SYDVKM. The CDR3 has 14 amino acids. The CDR3 reads CASSLGPSTDTQYF. The CDR3 DNA follows: TGTGCCAGCAGTTTGGGCCCTAGCACAGATACGCAGTATTTT.

The J gene is TRBJ1-5, the V gene TRBV6-6, with a possible D match to TRBD1 (6 bases). This CDR3 comprises 13 residues. In germline, CDR1 is MNHNY, CDR2 SVGAGI (reference sequence). Trimming took 8 bases from V and 5 from J, leaving 13 bases between them. The CDR3 DNA sequence: TGTGCCAGCTCCGGACAGAGGGATCAGCCCCAGCATTTT. It yields the protein CASSGQRDQPQHF.

The V gene is TRBV9, the J gene TRBJ2-1, with 12 bases fitting TRBD2. J was trimmed by 5 bases and V by 0 bases; bases with no gene match: 3. Germline V CDR1 and CDR2: SGDLS, YYNGEE. The CDR3 contains 16 residues. CDR3 sequence: CASSVEASGRDNEQFF. The CDR3 nucleotides are TGTGCCAGCAGCGTAGAAGCTAGCGGGAGGGACAATGAGCAGTTCTTC.

V usage is TRBV7-9 and J usage is TRBJ2-5; D remains ambiguous. CDR3 length: 12 residues. V lost 2 bases, J lost 3 bases, and 4 bases lay in between. CDR1 is SEHNR and CDR2 is FQNEAQ in the germline V gene (reference sequence). CDR3 loop: CASSLLEETQYF. In DNA form, the CDR3 reads TGTGCCAGCAGCTTATTGGAAGAGACCCAGTACTTC.

This clone was counted between two and nine times. This rearrangement joins TRBV10-2 to TRBJ1-6; TRBD1 matches 8 bases. The trim removed 3 bases at V and 10 bases at J, leaving 2 bases unmatched. This CDR3 is 13 amino acids long. Germline CDR1 is WSHSY and CDR2 is SAAADI. DNA of the CDR3: TGCGCCAGCAGTGAATACAGGGGGTCACCCCTCCACTTT. Protein: CASSEYRGSPLHF.

CDR3 residues: CASSPQTGGFQPQHF. The CDR3 nucleotides are TGTGCCAGCAGTCCGCAAACAGGGGGCTTTCAGCCCCAGCATTTT. This sequence joins TRBV6-5 and TRBJ1-5, with 9 bases matching TRBD1. The ends lost 5 bases at V and 6 bases at J; junction bases unmatched: 8. CDR1 is MNHEY, CDR2 SVGAGI, per germline. The CDR3 covers 15 residues.

The chain has TRBV5-4 and TRBJ2-1; 9 nucleotides line up with TRBD2. V shed 0 bases, J shed 4 bases, and the junction held 2 bases outside the gene matches. The CDR3 consists of 15 residues. CDR1 and CDR2 (germline): SGHNT, YYREEE (reference sequence). The CDR3 is CASSLGLAGYNEQFF. The DNA of the CDR3 is TGTGCCAGCAGCTTGGGCCTAGCGGGGTACAATGAGCAGTTCTTC.

V is TRBV6-6 and J is TRBJ1-1; D uncertain. Germline CDR1 and CDR2: MNHNY and SVGAGI (reference sequence). Trimming removed 6 bases from V and 1 base from J, with 33 bases in between. CDR3 length: 21 residues. The CDR3 protein is CASSTVQFFPNRAEENTEAFF. CDR3 bases: TGTGCCAGCAGCACCGTCCAGTTCTTCCCAAACAGAGCAGAGGAGAACACTGAAGCTTTCTTT.

The gene calls are TRBV6-1 and TRBJ2-2; 8 bases are shared with TRBD2. V shed 4 bases, J shed 2 bases, and the junction held 6 bases outside the gene matches. Germline V gene data show CDR1 as MNHNS and CDR2 as SASEGT. This CDR3 comprises 16 residues. CDR3 sequence (DNA): TGTGCCAGCAGTGTTGTAGCGGGACCCAACACCGGGGAGCTGTTTTTT. This codes for CASSVVAGPNTGELFF.

This chain joins TRBV6-5 and TRBJ2-3, with 9 bases aligning to TRBD2. The V gene's germline CDR1 is MNHEY and CDR2 SVGAGI. V gave up 10 bases and J gave up 5 bases; unmatched junction bases: 7. The CDR3 length is 13 residues. CDR3 nucleotides: TGTGCCATCCGGACTAGCGCAAGAGATACGCAGTATTTT. This translates into CAIRTSARDTQYF.

The chain couples TRBV2 to TRBJ1-2; a possible D gene is TRBD1 (6 bases). The CDR3 is 13 amino acids. Germline V gene lookup returns CDR1 SNHLY and CDR2 FYNNEI. With 3 bases removed from V and 8 bases from J, the gap between germline ends came to 13 bases. The CDR3 DNA follows: TGTGCCAGCAGTGACCCTACAGGGTTGGGCTACACCTTC. It encodes CASSDPTGLGYTF. Complete variable domain (other parts from reference TRBV2 and TRBJ1-2): EPEVTQTPSHQVTQMGQEVILRCVPISNHLYFYWYRQILGQKVEFLVSFYNNEISEKSEIFDDQFSVERPDGSNFTLKIRSTKLEDSAMYFCASSDPTGLGYTFGSGTRLTVV.

V is TRBV12-5 and J is TRBJ2-2, with TRBD2 matching 12 bases. Germline CDR1 LGHNT, CDR2 FRNRAP. The CDR3 extends over 17 amino acids. After removal of 2 bases from V and 6 bases from J, the junction contained 7 bases not matched to a gene. The CDR3 spells CASGLPRTSGDPGELFF. The CDR3 coding sequence is TGTGCTAGTGGTTTGCCCCGGACTAGCGGGGACCCCGGGGAGCTGTTTTTT.

This chain uses TRBV14 with TRBJ2-6, with D uncertain. CDR1 and CDR2 from the germline V gene are SGHDN and FVKESK. The V end was cut by 8 bases, the J end by 4 bases, with 12 bases between. There are 14 residues in the CDR3. CDR3 sequence reads: CASGSHPGANVLTF. The DNA for the CDR3 is TGTGCCAGCGGATCCCATCCGGGGGCCAACGTCCTGACTTTC.

The chain recombines TRBV6-2 or TRBV6-3 with TRBJ2-7; D is unclear. V was shortened by 5 bases and J by 3 bases, with 11 bases between the two germline ends. The CDR3 has 13 residues. The V gene's germline CDR1 is MNHEY and CDR2 SVGEGT. In DNA, the CDR3 is TGTGCCAGCAGTCGATCGGCCAACTACGAGCAGTACTTC. Protein product: CASSRSANYEQYF.

The rearrangement uses TRBV7-2 and TRBJ1-3; TRBD1 agrees at 8 bases. The CDR3 loop spans 14 amino acids. The ends lost 5 bases at V and 2 bases at J; junction bases unmatched: 2. The germline CDR1 and CDR2 sequences are SGHTA and FQGNSA. The CDR3 sequence is CASSPDRAGNTIYF. The CDR3 nucleotides read TGTGCCAGCAGCCCGGACAGGGCTGGAAACACCATATATTTT.

The chain recombines TRBV6-2 or TRBV6-3 with TRBJ1-5; 8 positions match TRBD1. The V gene's germline CDR1 is MNHEY and CDR2 SVGEGT. The ends lost 2 bases at V and 0 bases at J; junction bases unmatched: 9. This CDR3 region has 18 residues. This CDR3 is CASSYEGQVGLSNQPQHF. DNA of the CDR3: TGTGCCAGCAGTTACGAGGGACAGGTAGGCCTTAGCAATCAGCCCCAGCATTTT.

CDR3 sequence: CASSLGRADTGELFF. For the CDR3, the DNA is TGCGCCAGCAGCTTGGGCAGGGCTGACACCGGGGAGCTGTTTTTT. The chain uses TRBV5-1 and TRBJ2-2; D perhaps matches TRBD1 (5 bases). The CDR3 sequence is 15 residues long. Germline CDR1 is SGHRS and CDR2 is YFSETQ. V dropped 0 bases and J dropped 3 bases, with 9 bases sitting between them. Complete variable domain (other parts from reference TRBV5-1 and TRBJ2-2): KAGVTQTPRYLIKTRGQQVTLSCSPISGHRSVSWYQQTPGQGLQFLFEYFSETQRNKGNFPGRFSGRQFSNSRSEMNVSTLELGDSALYLCASSLGRADTGELFFGEGSRLTVL.

This clone occurred once. The chain combines TRBV7-9 with TRBJ2-7, with D perhaps given as TRBD1 or TRBD2 (5 bases each). Trimming left V 5 bases short and J 12 bases short, with 17 bases between. Looked up from germline, CDR1 is SEHNR and CDR2 is FQNEAQ (reference sequence). This CDR3 region has 12 residues. CDR3 DNA sequence: TGTGCCAGCAGCCCTCCGGGGCCCCGGTCGTACTTC. Its translation: CASSPPGPRSYF.

This sequence joins TRBV28 and TRBJ2-7; 11 bases are shared with TRBD1. V lost 5 bases, J lost 7 bases, and 13 bases stayed unmatched. CDR1 and CDR2 (germline): MDHEN, SYDVKM. The CDR3 has 16 residues. Written as DNA, the CDR3 is TGTGCCAGCAGTGCTTCCGGGACAGGGGGTTTTGTGGAGCAGTACTTC. Translated, it gives CASSASGTGGFVEQYF.

This clone was detected once. The chain combines TRBV10-2 with TRBJ2-2; D unclear. Between the trimmed V and J ends, which lost 7 bases and 1 base, there was a span of 10 bases. Per germline, CDR1 WSHSY and CDR2 SAAADI. CDR3 length: 14 amino acids. The CDR3 nucleotides are TGCGCCAGCAAGGGCAACTGGAACACCGGGGAGCTGTTTTTT. Its translation is CASKGNWNTGELFF.

V and J are TRBV5-1 and TRBJ2-7, with D unclear. Per the germline V gene, CDR1 is SGHRS and CDR2 is YFSETQ. The CDR3 is 15 amino acids. V lost 0 bases and J lost 2, with 12 bases in between. CDR3 amino acids: CASSLEVGSAYEQYF. The CDR3 DNA follows: TGCGCCAGCAGCTTGGAAGTTGGATCGGCCTACGAGCAGTACTTC.